This T cell receptor (beta chain) was profiled in a study of OX40 agonist ivuxolimab in advanced cancers. Study at large: The patients received agonistic anti-OX40 (CD134) antibody ivuxolimab. Every 2 weeks, ivuxolimab was infused into the patients intravenously at between 0.01 and 10 mg/kg. Findings and limits, study-wide: Blood T cells, both CD4+ and CD8+, expanded clonally by week 6 at 0.1 to 3.0 mg/kg.

The CDR3 length is 14 residues. Trimming pared 0 bases from V and 3 bases from J, leaving 9 bases between. Germline loops: CDR1 MNHNY, CDR2 SVGAGI (reference sequence). On this clone itself: Its antigen is as yet unknown.

The protocol was immunoSEQ multiplex PCR, while the TCRdb copy is restricted to in-frame clones and leaves out a portion. The repertoire holds roughly 61,000 clones, with 90% to 95% as singletons. The J gene is TRBJ2-7, the V gene TRBV6-6; D is undetermined. The receptor was derived from an adult with an advanced solid tumor such as melanoma, head and neck, liver or kidney cancer. The source was CD4+ or CD8+ T cells sorted from blood, collected in a trial of the OX40 agonist ivuxolimab. CDR3 nucleotide sequence: TGTGCCAGCAGTTACTCGAAGCAGGTCTACGAGCAGTACTTC. Protein sequence: CASSYSKQVYEQYF.